This T cell receptor (beta chain) was captured by sequencing in a study of siplizumab effects on memory and regulatory T cells. Overall study results and limits: In roughly 75-97% of proliferating CD4+ or CD8+ clones, a naive or memory phenotype could not be assigned. Apparently more diverse than memory cells, naive T cells also seemed major alloresponse contributors. On average, about 69% of mappable alloreactive CD4+ clones were Treg-derived under siplizumab, against about 30% in controls.

TCR templates, some 93,000 per sample, were assayed. Clones were sequenced by immunoSEQ multiplex PCR, and TCRdb holds only the in-frame ones, with some missing. The sample consists of 50,000 or so clones, 95% to 97% of them appearing once. This clone has only one observation. Its antigen is currently unknown. The V and J ends lost 1 base and 0 bases respectively, with 18 bases between them. The V gene's germline CDR1 is SGHKS and CDR2 YYEKEE (reference sequence). This CDR3 comprises 18 residues. The genes are TRBV5-5 and TRBJ2-3; a weak D match, TRBD1 (5 bases). The receptor's source is a human donor in good health. Specimen: naive CD4+ T cells sorted from blood. The CDR3 nucleotides are TGTGCCAGCAGCTTGAGGGGCTGGGCGATAGCTAGCACAGATACGCAGTATTTT. This translates into CASSLRGWAIASTDTQYF.